This T cell receptor (beta chain) was captured by sequencing in a study of blood T cells in healthy people across ages. Whole-study results and caveats: It was held that diversity estimates obtained from one million T cells represented underestimates. Age showed a roughly linear inverse relationship with TCR beta diversity per million T cells.

Germline V CDR1 and CDR2: MDHEN, SYDVKM. CDR3 length equals 14 residues. V was trimmed by 4 bases and J by 3 bases, leaving 12 bases between them. Comment on this clonotype: No antigen is known for it.

Isolating PBMCs gave at least 7 million of these cells per sample. A J-beta primer mix and a sample-barcoded 5' primer were used in a second PCR of about 7 to 12 cycles. A minimum of 3 million CDR3-containing paired-end reads was obtained for each sample. TCRdb itself ran the 5' RACE reads through MiXCR, one entry per CDR3 protein. Of roughly 1.6 million distinct CDR3 sequences listed, about 35% are singletons. The genes are TRBV28 and TRBJ2-5; D possibly corresponds to TRBD1 (6 bases). Sequencing used blood. This clonotype originated in a woman younger than 45 in good health. As DNA, the CDR3 is TGTGCCAGCAGTTCAGGGGACCTGAAAGAGACCCAGTACTTC. Protein sequence: CASSSGDLKETQYF.